One sample yielded the 7 T cell receptor beta chains listed below, sequenced in a study of T cell responses to AZD1222 COVID-19 vaccine. Produced via immunoSEQ multiplex PCR; TCRdb's table is partial and in-frame only. The sample lists more than 65,000 clones, around four fifths occurring once. Source: peripheral blood, taken on day 0 of AZD1222 vaccination. These receptors all come from an adult in good health.

The V gene is TRBV14, the J gene TRBJ2-7, with D possibly matching TRBD1 (6 bases). Germline CDR1 SGHDN, CDR2 FVKESK. The CDR3 consists of 13 residues. The V end was cut by 6 bases, the J end by 2 bases, with 11 bases between. The CDR3 DNA reads TGTGCCAGCAGTCCGACAGGAACCTACGAGCAGTACTTC. Its translation: CASSPTGTYEQYF.

The V call is TRBV6-5, the J call TRBJ1-1; perhaps TRBD1 as D (5 bases). With 5 bases removed from V and 1 base from J, the gap between germline ends came to 14 bases. Germline assignment: CDR1 MNHEY and CDR2 SVGAGI. This CDR3 contains 15 residues. CDR3 sequence: CASSLRGAGNTEAFF. The CDR3 region has the DNA TGTGCCAGCAGTCTACGGGGCGCGGGGAACACTGAAGCTTTCTTT.

The rearrangement links TRBV14 to TRBJ2-2; no clear D. The CDR3 consists of 17 residues. V lost 1 base and J 2 bases, leaving 14 bases between the germline ends. Germline V gene sequence: CDR1 SGHDN, CDR2 FVKESK. CDR3 protein: CASSQVGVGLNTGELFF. DNA for the CDR3: TGTGCCAGCAGCCAAGTCGGCGTCGGCCTAAACACCGGGGAGCTGTTTTTT.

The chain is built from TRBV7-8 and TRBJ2-7; a possible D gene is TRBD1 (6 bases). The length of the CDR3 is 15 residues. With 5 bases removed from V and 6 bases from J, the gap between germline ends came to 20 bases. The germline V gene has CDR1 SGHVS and CDR2 FQNEAQ. Here the CDR3 reads CASSGGLGRSGEQYF. The DNA of the CDR3 is TGTGCCAGCAGCGGGGGCTTGGGGCGGAGTGGCGAGCAGTACTTC.

The rearrangement links TRBV7-2 to TRBJ2-5; D unresolved. The V and J ends lost 2 bases and 4 bases respectively, with 11 bases between them. Germline V gene sequence: CDR1 SGHTA, CDR2 FQGNSA. The CDR3 has 14 amino acids. CDR3 in amino acids: CASSLRLQTETQYF. Here the CDR3 DNA reads TGTGCCAGCAGCTTAAGGCTTCAGACAGAGACCCAGTACTTC. The variable domain in full, with the rest retrieved from reference TRBV7-2 and TRBJ2-5, is GAGVSQSPSNKVTEKGKDVELRCDPISGHTALYWYRQSLGQGLEFLIYFQGNSAPDKSGLPSDRFSAERTGGSVSTLTIQRTQQEDSAVYLCASSLRLQTETQYFGPGTRLLVL.

V usage is TRBV5-1 and J usage is TRBJ1-4, with D possibly TRBD1 on 5 matching bases. Germline CDR1 reads SGHRS; CDR2 reads YFSETQ. The CDR3 totals 16 residues. V was cut by 4 bases and J by 0 bases, with 13 bases left in between. In DNA, the CDR3 is TGCGCCAGCAGCCAGGGTGTCTTTGCAACTAATGAAAAACTGTTTTTT. Translated: CASSQGVFATNEKLFF. Together with reference TRBV5-1 and TRBJ1-4, the CDR3 gives the full variable domain: KAGVTQTPRYLIKTRGQQVTLSCSPISGHRSVSWYQQTPGQGLQFLFEYFSETQRNKGNFPGRFSGRQFSNSRSEMNVSTLELGDSALYLCASSQGVFATNEKLFFGSGTQLSVL.

The chain recombines TRBV28 with TRBJ1-5; a possible D gene is TRBD1 (5 bases). With 6 bases removed from V and 0 bases from J, the gap between germline ends came to 12 bases. The germline CDR1 and CDR2 sequences are MDHEN and SYDVKM. This CDR3 is 15 amino acids long. CDR3 DNA: TGTGCCAGCAGCCTGGGGGGAAATAGCAATCAGCCCCAGCATTTT. It specifies CASSLGGNSNQPQHF.